These 8 T cell receptor beta chains were all obtained from the same sample, sequenced in a study of tumor-infiltrating lymphocytes in oesophageal squamous cell carcinoma. TCRdb reprocessed the PCR reads with MiXCR, giving one entry per CDR3 protein. The sample has tens of thousands of distinct CDR3 sequences, 36% seen once. Sequencing was carried out using esophageal tumor tissue. Receptors originate from a male donor with esophageal squamous cell carcinoma.

The chain carries TRBV7-8 and TRBJ2-4; D is unclear. The J call may not be correct, given that the DNA end is closer to TRBJ2-7. The CDR3 has 11 residues. Germline V gene data show CDR1 as SGHVS and CDR2 as FQNEAQ. CDR3 sequence (DNA): TGTGCCAGCAGCCTAATGAACGAGCAGTACTTC. This encodes CASSLMNEQYF.

V usage is TRBV12-5 and J usage is TRBJ2-1; D might be TRBD2 (6 bases). Between the trimmed V and J ends, which lost 4 bases and 0 bases, there was a span of 19 bases. Per the germline V gene, CDR1 is LGHNT and CDR2 is FRNRAP. This CDR3 contains 18 residues. The CDR3, as DNA: TGTGCTAGTGGTTCCGCCTTAGCGGACCGGGTCTCCTACAATGAGCAGTTCTTC. This codes for CASGSALADRVSYNEQFF.

This chain connects TRBV18 to TRBJ2-7; either TRBD1 or TRBD2 may fit D (6 bases each). This CDR3 is 15 amino acids long. Deletions cut 6 bases from V and 3 bases from J, with 18 bases between. In germline, CDR1 is KGHSH, CDR2 LQKENI. The DNA for the CDR3 is TGTGCCAGCTCCAATCTGGGGGGCAGTTACTACGAGCAGTACTTC. It yields the protein CASSNLGGSYYEQYF.

The sample holds many counts of this clonotype. The rearrangement joins TRBV6-1 to TRBJ1-1, with D possibly being TRBD1 (6 bases). V lost 5 bases to trimming and J lost 4 bases, with 8 bases between them. CDR3 size: 12 residues. Per the germline V gene, CDR1 is MNHNS and CDR2 is SASEGT. CDR3 DNA sequence: TGTGCCAGCAGTTCACAGGGCACTGAAGCTTTCTTT. Translating it yields CASSSQGTEAFF.

This clonotype is termed medium-sized. This sequence joins TRBV7-9 and TRBJ2-5; 9 nucleotides line up with TRBD2. There are 14 residues in the CDR3. The junction had 8 bases not matched to a gene; V was cut back by 5 bases and J by 7 bases. The germline V gene has CDR1 SEHNR and CDR2 FQNEAQ (reference sequence). The CDR3 sequence: CASSPGTSLTTQYF. CDR3 in DNA: TGTGCCAGCAGCCCCGGGACTAGCCTAACGACCCAGTACTTC.

In this sample, this clonotype turned up many times. The V call is TRBV6-1, the J call TRBJ2-7, with TRBD1 matching over 10 bases. Germline V CDR1 and CDR2: MNHNS, SASEGT. CDR3 length: 13 residues. V lost 6 bases, J lost 3 bases, and 2 bases stayed unmatched. CDR3 nucleotides: TGTGCCAGCAGGGACAGGGGGAACTACGAGCAGTACTTC. This codes for CASRDRGNYEQYF.

V and J are TRBV7-2 and TRBJ2-3; 9 bases are a match to TRBD1. CDR1 SGHTA and CDR2 FQGNSA come from the germline V gene. Trimming cost V 4 bases and J 5 bases; bases outside gene matches: 7. The CDR3 has 15 residues. CDR3 DNA sequence: TGTGCCAGCAGCTCGGGACAGGGAAGGGTAGATACGCAGTATTTT. Encoded protein: CASSSGQGRVDTQYF.

The sample holds a few counts of this clonotype. This rearrangement joins TRBV5-1 to TRBJ2-2, with D perhaps matching TRBD2 (7 bases). The CDR3 sequence is 15 residues long. Per the germline V gene, CDR1 is SGHRS and CDR2 is YFSETQ. Trimming shortened V by 3 bases and J by 4 bases, and 13 bases separated the two germline ends. CDR3 nucleotide sequence: TGCGCCAGCAGCTCTCTAGGGGGGGCCACCGGGGAGCTGTTTTTT. It is translated as CASSSLGGATGELFF.